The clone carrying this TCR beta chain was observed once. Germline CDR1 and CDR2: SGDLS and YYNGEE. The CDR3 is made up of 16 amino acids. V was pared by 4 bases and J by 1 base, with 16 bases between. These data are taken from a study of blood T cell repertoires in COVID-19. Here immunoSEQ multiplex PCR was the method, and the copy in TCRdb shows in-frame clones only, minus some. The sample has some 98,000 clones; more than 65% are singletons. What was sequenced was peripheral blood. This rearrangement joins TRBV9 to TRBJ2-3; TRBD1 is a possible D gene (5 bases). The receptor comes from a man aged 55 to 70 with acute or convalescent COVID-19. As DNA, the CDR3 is TGTGCCAGCAGCCCCTGGGGCAAAGGCGGCACAGATACGCAGTATTTT. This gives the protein CASSPWGKGGTDTQYF.